What follows describes a single TCR beta chain. Its antigen is not yet known. Base qualities were left out, and no much larger clone turns up one base away. The cohort was made up of 500 to 850 healthy bone marrow donors. At the time of sampling, all cohort members were nominally healthy, though unrecorded immune exposures were likely present. The donor tested CMV seronegative and was one of the 352 seronegative cohort members. Each donor provided a peripheral blood sample, and peripheral blood mononuclear cells were used for TCR beta sequencing. Genomic DNA was extracted from the blood cell samples with the Qiagen DNeasy Blood Extraction Kit. The method was the immunoSEQ multiplex PCR assay. The multiplex PCR relied on a mix of 60 forward primers for TCR Vbeta segments and 13 reverse primers for TCR Jbeta segments. The CDR3 region of rearranged TCR beta genes was amplified from genomic DNA by a multiplex PCR assay. The amplified TCR beta libraries were sequenced on the Illumina HiSeq System as 87-base-pair reads. In the authors' own workflow: In a later analysis, some 80 million unique TCR beta chains were counted across the roughly 670 repertoires, and about 10 million of these chains were shared by at least two donors. To remove PCR and sequencing errors, raw reads were error-corrected and collapsed into unique sequences using a nearest-neighbor algorithm that merged closely related sequences. V, D and J gene segments were assigned by aligning CDR3 sequences to IMGT reference sequences. For a sequence to be retained, at least a six-nucleotide match to both a V gene segment and a J gene segment was required. A rearrangement was called productive if the CDR3 had no stop codons and remained in frame with V and J, and every other rearrangement was called non-productive. CDR3 was defined by IMGT convention, running from the second conserved V-encoded cysteine to the conserved J-encoded phenylalanine. Sequences without an unambiguous match to a single V gene segment were excluded from the earlier analysis of about 640 of the donors. In an earlier analysis of about 590 of the donors, a V segment was called functional when productive rearrangements were above 56.7%, and segregating when the standard deviation between donors exceeded 5%. To diagnose cytomegalovirus status from the catalog of TCR beta chain sequences, a statistical classification framework was built. In a later analysis, V and J genes were assigned by comparing TCR nucleotide sequences against IMGT/GENE-DB human TR gene sequences. In a later analysis, CDR3 sequences and most-parsimonious VDJ recombination scenarios were assigned using the TCRdist pipeline. In a later analysis, every TCR beta chain was defined by the combination of its CDR3 amino acid sequence and its V-gene family, and reads without a unique V-gene family were dropped. A later analysis removed several hundred highly shared, low-generation-probability nucleotide sequences to deal with suspected cross-contamination and a sequencing artifact. In a later analysis, a clonal expansion index for each public chain was calculated from normalized within-repertoire ranks of inferred template counts. In a later analysis, generation probabilities were computed using a VDJ recombination model fitted to out-of-frame rearrangements, and the results were checked against IGoR. A later analysis scored TCR-TCR, TCR-HLA and TCR-CMV co-occurrence with hypergeometric tests, applying a repertoire-size bias correction to TCR pairs. False discovery rates were estimated in a later analysis by permuting HLA or CMV assignments 20 times. In a later analysis, co-occurring TCRs were grouped with DBSCAN, and TCRdist sequence similarity was added when clustering was performed within HLA-allele-positive subsets. Co-occurrence clustering excluded repertoires with fewer than 30,000 or more than 120,000 public chains, plus five with anomalous nucleotide sharing. Not all clones reach the TCRdb copy of this immuneACCESS table, which keeps in-frame sequences only. Checked studies attribute under half of the gap to unresolved V genes and leave the rest unexplained. The V and J calls and clone size are taken from that table; D and trimming were inferred from the DNA. This sample comprises a few hundred thousand clones, 85% to 95% of them detected only once. Together, the top ten hold less than 2% of the sample.

V and J are truncated by 0 bases and 5 bases respectively, leaving an intervening sequence of 20 bases. Sequences SGHRS (CDR1) and YFSETQ (CDR2) are obtained from the germline V gene. The CDR3, from cysteine to phenylalanine, totals 17 residues. Only the CDR3 region is kept as DNA, spanning 51 bases read in frame from base 1. This record belongs to a study of cytomegalovirus exposure and HLA in healthy donors (dated by TCRdb to the late 2010s). Background on the whole study: According to an earlier analysis of a few hundred of the donors, about 170 million T cells yielded 100 million or so unique TCR beta sequences and about 280 Gb of sequence data. To decide whether each TCR beta V gene segment behaved as functional or pseudogenic, an earlier analysis of 587 of the donors relied on high-throughput TCR beta sequencing. Typing coverage varied by locus: roughly 629-640 donors for A, B, C, DRB1 and DQB1; approximately 520 for DQA1; around 570 for DPA1; fewer than 480 for DPB1. Along with the roughly 670-subject first cohort, a separate validation cohort of around 110 different subjects was used. HLA typing included class I and class II loci at four-digit resolution. All discovery cohort repertoires had been generated on a single sequencing platform. Donor age, sex, ethnicity and CMV serostatus were collected together with the repertoire data. Of the roughly 420 genotyped donors, approximately 81% were placed in the genetic ancestry cluster associated with self-reported Caucasian donors. The study aimed to test whether signatures of past pathogen exposure could be identified by cataloging public T cell receptors. In a later analysis, previously published TCR beta repertoires from some 640 donors were re-analyzed and high-resolution HLA genotyping was added so that TCR occurrence patterns could be studied. A handful of DR-DQ haplotypes were handled as single units for association and clustering because linkage in the cohort was strong. The study combined high-throughput TCR immunosequencing, statistical association of individual TCRs with disease status, and machine learning to predict cytomegalovirus infection status. Among some 400 genotyped donors of the cohort, an average of approximately 250,000 unique TCR beta nucleotide sequences were sequenced per donor, 15% to 20% of them non-productive. The later analysis used no new phenotypic data to find candidate immune exposures, relying instead on TCR beta sequences and their occurrence across donors. An early release that covered some 630 HLA-typed donors contained around 330 gigabases of sequencing data and 65 million to 100 million unique TCR sequences. The study profiled the T cell repertoires of about 720 subjects by immunosequencing and related them to cytomegalovirus serostatus. A later genetic analysis took genome-wide SNP genotypes for about 60% of the roughly 670 donors and used that subset as a discovery cohort.

General study outcomes and caveats: Across donors, most TCR sequences were observed very rarely, whereas some public TCRs were present in many individuals. A further reported finding was that TCR beta sequences accurately predicted the HLA-A and HLA-B alleles for most subjects in the first cohort. This cohort had only TCR beta chains sequenced, and the lack of alpha or paired-chain data limited which features could be detected. Assigning TCR associations to individual alleles was difficult when HLA alleles, especially DR and DQ, strongly co-occurred. Specific HLA alleles were associated with around 18,000 TCR beta sequences at a false discovery rate of 0.05 in a later analysis. A cluster of highly shared sequence variants was judged likely to represent a technical artifact of the sequencing pipeline. A later analysis found that TCR association rates varied across HLA loci, with DRB1 alleles showing the most associated TCRs and HLA-C alleles the fewest. Because HLA typing was unavailable for some donors at each locus, only the typed subset was used in association tests. In a later analysis, HLA-associated TCR beta chains showed more clonal expansion and lower generation probabilities than non-associated chains that were equally common. In an earlier analysis of fewer than 700 of the donors, most TCR beta V segments appeared in productive rearrangements about 90% or about 30% of the time, broadly matching IMGT annotations. Linkage disequilibrium might explain the correlated functional status among segregating V segments, but an unknown experimental factor could not be ruled out. Some IMGT-functional V segments, including TRBV6-2 and TRBV6-3, could not be distinguished by the 87-base-pair reads and were therefore excluded. In vitro tests confirmed that three of the cytomegalovirus-associated TCR beta chains recognize cytomegalovirus antigens. According to the authors, the approach could potentially be generalized to other disease states and immunological phenotypes. According to a later genetic analysis, donors in an Asian-associated ancestry cluster had fewer N-insertions in productive TCRs than the roughly 670-donor mean. A later genetic analysis associated a missense DCLRE1C variant with V-gene and J-gene trimming of TCR beta chains, and an independent cohort replicated the association. The presence/absence analyses assumed that sequencing depth was roughly uniform across donors, and that assumption may not be true. Immune exposure information for the cohort was limited to CMV serostatus. The study listed 170 or so TCR beta chains as associated with cytomegalovirus. Most CMV-associated TCR beta chains appeared to be HLA-restricted in a later analysis, and the HLA associations seemed to be driven largely by CMV exposure. In a later analysis, several top co-occurrence clusters were reported to appear linked to parvovirus B19, influenza, CMV and Epstein-Barr virus. Because counts were too low, 15 to 20 rarely observed V segments, including chromosome 9 orphons, were left out of the earlier analysis of 587 of the donors. In both the original and validation cohorts, the classifier was reported to diagnose cytomegalovirus status with high specificity and sensitivity.

This clonotype originated in a girl aged 2 to 9 in good health and CMV-seronegative. Here the chain combines TRBV5-1 and TRBJ1-2, and TRBD1 may be the D gene, going by 6 matching bases. The sequencing input was PBMCs. The CDR3 amino acid sequence is: CASSLGRGGDRRYGYTF. The nucleotides are TGCGCCAGCAGCTTGGGCCGGGGTGGCGACAGGAGATATGGCTACACCTTC. Full variable domain (CDR3 extended with the reference TRBV5-1 and TRBJ1-2 proteins): KAGVTQTPRYLIKTRGQQVTLSCSPISGHRSVSWYQQTPGQGLQFLFEYFSETQRNKGNFPGRFSGRQFSNSRSEMNVSTLELGDSALYLCASSLGRGGDRRYGYTFGSGTRLTVV.